This TCR beta chain was sequenced for a study of identical twins. Study-wide results and limits: Twins shared beta out-of-frame sequences in excess, but this excess was weaker.

Concerning this clonotype: The antigen is unknown.

Trimming removed 3 bases from V and 3 bases from J, with 10 bases in between. CDR3 size: 14 residues. Per germline, CDR1 SGHKS and CDR2 YYEKEE (reference sequence). Using its own MiXCR run on the 5' RACE reads, TCRdb lists one record per CDR3 protein. The sample shows about 490,000 distinct CDR3 sequences, roughly 15% of them seen only once. These data also formed part of another study, on yellow fever vaccine responses in identical twins. Per that paper: Twins reportedly showed a vaccine T cell response that seemed partly convergent and partly personalized.

This clonotype was obtained from a woman between 18 and 29 years old in good health. The chain is built from TRBV5-5 and TRBJ1-5; TRBD1 might be the D (6 bases). Sequenced sample: CD4+ T cells sorted from blood. CDR3 nucleotide sequence: TGTGCCAGCAGCTCCTCAGGGGACAATCAGCCCCAGCATTTT. Encoded protein: CASSSSGDNQPQHF. The whole variable domain, filled in from reference TRBV5-5 and TRBJ1-5, reads DAGVTQSPTHLIKTRGQQVTLRCSPISGHKSVSWYQQVLGQGPQFIFQYYEKEERGRGNFPDRFSARQFPNYSSELNVNALLLGDSALYLCASSSSGDNQPQHFGDGTRLSIL.